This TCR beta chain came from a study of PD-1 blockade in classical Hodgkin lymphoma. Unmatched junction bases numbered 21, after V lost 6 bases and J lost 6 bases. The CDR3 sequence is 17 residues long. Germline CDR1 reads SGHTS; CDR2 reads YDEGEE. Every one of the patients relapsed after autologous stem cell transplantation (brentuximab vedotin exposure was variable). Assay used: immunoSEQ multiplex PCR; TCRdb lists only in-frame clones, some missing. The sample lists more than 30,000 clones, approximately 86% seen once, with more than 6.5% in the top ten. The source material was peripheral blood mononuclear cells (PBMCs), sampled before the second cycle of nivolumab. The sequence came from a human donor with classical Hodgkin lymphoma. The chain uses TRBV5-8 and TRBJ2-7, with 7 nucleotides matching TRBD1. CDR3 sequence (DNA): TGTGCCAGCATACCTTTTATTTTGGACAGGACACCCCTCGAGCAGTACTTC. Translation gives CASIPFILDRTPLEQYF.